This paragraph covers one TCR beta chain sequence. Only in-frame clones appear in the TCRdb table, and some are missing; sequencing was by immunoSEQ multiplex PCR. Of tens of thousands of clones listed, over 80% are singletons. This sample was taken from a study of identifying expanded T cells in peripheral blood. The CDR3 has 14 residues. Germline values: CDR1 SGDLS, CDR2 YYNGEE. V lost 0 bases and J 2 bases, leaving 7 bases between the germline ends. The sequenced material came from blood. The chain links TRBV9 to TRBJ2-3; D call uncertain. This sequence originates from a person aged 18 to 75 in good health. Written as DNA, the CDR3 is TGTGCCAGCAGCGTAGAGGCAGACACAGATACGCAGTATTTT. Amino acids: CASSVEADTDTQYF.